This TCR beta chain derives from a study of blood T cells in healthy people across ages. General study findings and limits: Both naive CD4+ cell counts and diversity were greater in long-lived donors than in aged donors.

There are 13 residues in the CDR3. V gave up 5 bases and J gave up 5 bases; unmatched junction bases: 6. Germline lookup yields CDR1 DFQATT and CDR2 SNEGSKA (reference sequence). Regarding this clonotype: The target antigen is unknown.

A second PCR, run for roughly 7 to 12 cycles, used a sample-barcoded 5' primer plus a J-beta primer mix. Per-sample output comprised a minimum of 3 million paired-end reads containing CDR3. One entry per CDR3 protein, called by TCRdb with MiXCR from the 5' RACE reads. The table lists about 1.6 million distinct CDR3 sequences, roughly 32% of them singletons, with approximately 10% in the top ten. The origin of this receptor is a woman in her 30s in good health. The sample comprised blood. V gene TRBV20-1 combines with J gene TRBJ1-1; 9 nucleotides agree with TRBD1. CDR3 coding DNA: TGCAGTGCTCAAACAGGGGGCGGTACTGAAGCTTTCTTT. It encodes CSAQTGGGTEAFF.